This T cell receptor beta chain was found in a study of multiple sclerosis patients with progressive multifocal leukoencephalopathy. Study-level points and caveats: In most PML patients, TRB repertoires appeared less diverse by entropy.

This sample's time point: before natalizumab initiation. T0 refers to blood drawn before natalizumab was first infused. Turning to this clone: The antigen remains unidentified.

The CDR3 sequence is 16 residues long. J was trimmed by 8 bases and V by 3 bases; bases with no gene match: 14. The germline CDR1 and CDR2 sequences are MGHRA and YSYEKL. The repertoire was sequenced with immunoSEQ multiplex PCR; TCRdb's copy has only in-frame clones and lacks some. Seen here are roughly 31,000 clones, approximately 90% observed once, and the top ten hold approximately 1.5%. This receptor was obtained from a human donor with multiple sclerosis. The V call is TRBV4-1, the J call TRBJ2-3, with 7 positions matching TRBD2. The sequenced sample was PBMCs. The CDR3, as DNA: TGCGCCAGCAGCCAGGTTACTGGAGGACTAGGATCTACGCAGTATTTT. As protein: CASSQVTGGLGSTQYF.